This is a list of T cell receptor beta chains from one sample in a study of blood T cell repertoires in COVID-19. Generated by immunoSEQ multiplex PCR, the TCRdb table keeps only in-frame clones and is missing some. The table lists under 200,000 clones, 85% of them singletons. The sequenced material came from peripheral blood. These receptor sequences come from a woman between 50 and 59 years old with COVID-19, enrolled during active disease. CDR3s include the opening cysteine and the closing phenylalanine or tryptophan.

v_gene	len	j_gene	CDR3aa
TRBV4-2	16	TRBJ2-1	CASSQELAGAYNEQFF
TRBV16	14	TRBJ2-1	CASSKGQGHNEQFF
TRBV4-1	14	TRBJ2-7	CASSQARGSYEQYF
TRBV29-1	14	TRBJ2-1	CSVPPRSSYNEQFF
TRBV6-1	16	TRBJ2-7	CASSVLLGQGSYEQYF
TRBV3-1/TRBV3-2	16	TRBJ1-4	CASSLDRGLTNEKLFF
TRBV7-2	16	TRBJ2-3	CASSPVAGLHTDTQYF
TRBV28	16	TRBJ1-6	CASSTTVRAGNSPLHF
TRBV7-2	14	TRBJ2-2	CASSLVGGPGELFF
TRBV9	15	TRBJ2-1	CASSPQGYYYNEQFF
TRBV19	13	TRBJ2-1	CASSTPPVREQFF
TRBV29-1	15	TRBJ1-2	CSVAPADRGEYGYTF
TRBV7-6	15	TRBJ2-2	CASSPGQSNTGELFF
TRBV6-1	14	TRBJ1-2	CASSDPLGANGYTF
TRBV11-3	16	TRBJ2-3	CASSAQLGDTTDTQYF
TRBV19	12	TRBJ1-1	CASSNWNTEAFF
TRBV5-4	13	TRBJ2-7	CASSPTGSHEQYF
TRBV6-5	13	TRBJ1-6	CASTTAGDSPLHF
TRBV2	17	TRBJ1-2	CASSARLTTGPNYGYTF
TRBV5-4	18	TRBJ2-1	CASSPSGQSGGSYNEQFF
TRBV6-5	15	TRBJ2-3	CASSSSGGTTDTQYF
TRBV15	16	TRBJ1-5	CATSRGGGYGNQPQHF
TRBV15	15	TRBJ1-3	CATSRDRGSGNTIYF
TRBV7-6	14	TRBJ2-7	CASRRTSGSYEQYF
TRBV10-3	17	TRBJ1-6	CAISESQGGRNKTPLHF
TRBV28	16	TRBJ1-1	CASIPTGGAGKEQAFF
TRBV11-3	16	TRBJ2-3	CASSFPPQGGTDTQYF
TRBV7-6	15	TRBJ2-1	CASSPRGGTYNEQFF
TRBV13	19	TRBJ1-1	CASSLEPLFRGPMNTEAFF
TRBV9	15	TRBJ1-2	CASSVGSLWVDGYTF
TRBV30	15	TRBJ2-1	CAWDPYSGGYNEQFF
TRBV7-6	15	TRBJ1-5	CASSSREGLGQPQHF
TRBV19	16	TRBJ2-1	CASNDRLAGGINEQFF
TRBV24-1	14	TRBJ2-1	CATSAASGGNEQFF
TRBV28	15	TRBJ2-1	CASTRGASRYNEQFF
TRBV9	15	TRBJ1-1	CASSEGLDKNTEAFF
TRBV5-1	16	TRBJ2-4	CASSRTGDYFKNIQYF
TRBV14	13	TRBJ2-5	CASSQAEVGTQYF
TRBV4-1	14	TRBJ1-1	CASSPLDTNTEAFF
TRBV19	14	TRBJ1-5	CASSGRGLNQPQHF
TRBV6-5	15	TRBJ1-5	CASSSYTEISQPQHF
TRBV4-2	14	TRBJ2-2	CASSQASGAGELFF
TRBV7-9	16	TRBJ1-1	CASSLGLGQTNTEAFF
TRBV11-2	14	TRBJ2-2	CASSLGLASGELFF
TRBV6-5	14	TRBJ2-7	CASSSAGIQGLQHF
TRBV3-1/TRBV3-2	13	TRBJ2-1	CASSTLERNEQFF
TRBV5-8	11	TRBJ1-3	CASSFGDRAYF
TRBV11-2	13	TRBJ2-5	CASSFHSQETQYF
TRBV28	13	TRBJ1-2	CASSSDGGRGYTF
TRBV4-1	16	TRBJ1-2	CASSQLDRATFYGYTF
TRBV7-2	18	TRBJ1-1	CASSLDGQGGGMNTEAFF